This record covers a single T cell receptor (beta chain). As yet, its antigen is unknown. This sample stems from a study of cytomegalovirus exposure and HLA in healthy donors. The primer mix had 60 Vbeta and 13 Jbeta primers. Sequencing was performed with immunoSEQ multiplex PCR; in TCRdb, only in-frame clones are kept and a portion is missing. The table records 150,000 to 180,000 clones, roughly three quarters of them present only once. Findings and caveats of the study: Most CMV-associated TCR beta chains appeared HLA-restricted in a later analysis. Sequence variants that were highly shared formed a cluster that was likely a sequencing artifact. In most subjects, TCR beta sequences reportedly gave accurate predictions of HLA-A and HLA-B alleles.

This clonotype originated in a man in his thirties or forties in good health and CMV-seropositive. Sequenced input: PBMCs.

CDR3 nucleotides: TGTGCCAGCAGCCAAGCACGGTTGCGCGAGCAGTACTTC. This codes for CASSQARLREQYF. The V and J genes are TRBV14 and TRBJ2-7; D is undetermined. V lost 1 base, J lost 6 bases, and 10 bases lay in between. The CDR3 is 13 amino acids. Looked up from germline, CDR1 is SGHDN and CDR2 is FVKESK.